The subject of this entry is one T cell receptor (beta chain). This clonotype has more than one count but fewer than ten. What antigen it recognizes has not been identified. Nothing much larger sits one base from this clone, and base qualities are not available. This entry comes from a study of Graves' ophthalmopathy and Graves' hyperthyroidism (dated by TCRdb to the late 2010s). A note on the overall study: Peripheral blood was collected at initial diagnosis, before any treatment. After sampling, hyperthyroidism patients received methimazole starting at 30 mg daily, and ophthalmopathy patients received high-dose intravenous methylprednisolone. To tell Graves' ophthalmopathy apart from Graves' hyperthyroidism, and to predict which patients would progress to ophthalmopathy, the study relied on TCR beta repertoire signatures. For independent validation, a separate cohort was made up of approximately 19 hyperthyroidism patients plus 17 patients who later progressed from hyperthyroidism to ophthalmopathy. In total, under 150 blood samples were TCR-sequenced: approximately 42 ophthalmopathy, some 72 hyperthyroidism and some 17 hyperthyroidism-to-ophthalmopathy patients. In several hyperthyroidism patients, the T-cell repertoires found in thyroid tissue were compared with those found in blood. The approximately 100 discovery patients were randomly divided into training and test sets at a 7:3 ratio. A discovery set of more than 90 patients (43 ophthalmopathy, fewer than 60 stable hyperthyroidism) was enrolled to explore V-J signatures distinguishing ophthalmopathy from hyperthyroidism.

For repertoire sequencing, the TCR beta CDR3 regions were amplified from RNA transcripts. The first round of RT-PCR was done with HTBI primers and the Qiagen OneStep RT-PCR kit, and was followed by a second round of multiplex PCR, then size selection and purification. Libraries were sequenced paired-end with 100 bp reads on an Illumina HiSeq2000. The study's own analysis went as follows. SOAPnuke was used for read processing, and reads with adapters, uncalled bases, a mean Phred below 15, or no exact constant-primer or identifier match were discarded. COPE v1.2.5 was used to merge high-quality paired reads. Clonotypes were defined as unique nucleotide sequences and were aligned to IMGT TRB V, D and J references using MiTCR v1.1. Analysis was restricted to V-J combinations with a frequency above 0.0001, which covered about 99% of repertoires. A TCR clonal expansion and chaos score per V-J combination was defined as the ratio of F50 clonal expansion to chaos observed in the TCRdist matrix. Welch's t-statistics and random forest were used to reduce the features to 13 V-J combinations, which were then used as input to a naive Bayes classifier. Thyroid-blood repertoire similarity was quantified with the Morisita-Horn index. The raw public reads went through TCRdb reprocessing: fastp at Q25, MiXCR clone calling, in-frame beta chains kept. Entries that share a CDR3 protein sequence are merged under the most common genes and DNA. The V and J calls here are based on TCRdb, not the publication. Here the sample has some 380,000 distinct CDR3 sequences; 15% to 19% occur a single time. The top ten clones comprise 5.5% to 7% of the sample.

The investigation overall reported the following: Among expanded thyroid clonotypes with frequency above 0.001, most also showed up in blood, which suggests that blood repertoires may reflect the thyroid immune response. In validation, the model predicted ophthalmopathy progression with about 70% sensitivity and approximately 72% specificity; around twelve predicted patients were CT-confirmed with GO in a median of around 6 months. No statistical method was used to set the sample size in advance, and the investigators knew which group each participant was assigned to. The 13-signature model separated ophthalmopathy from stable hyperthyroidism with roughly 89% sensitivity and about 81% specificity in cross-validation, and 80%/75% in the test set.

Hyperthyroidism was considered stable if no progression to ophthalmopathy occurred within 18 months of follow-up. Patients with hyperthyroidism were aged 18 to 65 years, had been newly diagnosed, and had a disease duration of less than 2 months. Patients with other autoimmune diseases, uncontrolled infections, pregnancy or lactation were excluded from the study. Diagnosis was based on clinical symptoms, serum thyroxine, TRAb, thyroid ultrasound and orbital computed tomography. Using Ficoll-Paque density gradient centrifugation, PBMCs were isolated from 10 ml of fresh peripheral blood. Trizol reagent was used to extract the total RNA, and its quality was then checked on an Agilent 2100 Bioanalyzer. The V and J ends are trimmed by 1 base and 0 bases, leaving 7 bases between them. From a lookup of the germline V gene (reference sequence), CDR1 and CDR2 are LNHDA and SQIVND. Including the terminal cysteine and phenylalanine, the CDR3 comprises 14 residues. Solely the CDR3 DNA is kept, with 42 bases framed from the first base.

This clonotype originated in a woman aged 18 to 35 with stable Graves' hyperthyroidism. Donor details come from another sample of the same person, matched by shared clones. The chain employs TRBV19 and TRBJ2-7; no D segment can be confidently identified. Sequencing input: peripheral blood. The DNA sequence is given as TGTGCCAGTAGTATAGGGGTTAACTCCTACGAGCAGTACTTC. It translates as CASSIGVNSYEQYF.